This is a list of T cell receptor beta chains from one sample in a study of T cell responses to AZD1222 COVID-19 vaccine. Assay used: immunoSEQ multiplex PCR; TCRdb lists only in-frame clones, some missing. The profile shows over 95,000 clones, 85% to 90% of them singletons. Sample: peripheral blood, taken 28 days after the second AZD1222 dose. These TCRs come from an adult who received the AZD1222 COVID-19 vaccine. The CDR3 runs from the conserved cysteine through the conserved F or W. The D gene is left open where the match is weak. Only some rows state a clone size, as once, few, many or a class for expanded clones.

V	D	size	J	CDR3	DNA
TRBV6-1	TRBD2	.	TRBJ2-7	CASSGPSSGFSYEQYF	TGTGCCAGCAGTGGCCCCAGTAGCGGGTTCTCCTACGAGCAGTACTTC
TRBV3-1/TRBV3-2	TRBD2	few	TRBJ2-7	CASSQGLAGTYEQYF	TGTGCCAGCAGCCAAGGGCTAGCGGGGACCTACGAGCAGTACTTC
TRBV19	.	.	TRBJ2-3	CASSIEGTDTQYF	TGTGCCAGTAGTATAGAGGGCACAGATACGCAGTATTTT
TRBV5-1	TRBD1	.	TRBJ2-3	CASSRGQASTDTQYF	TGCGCCAGCAGCCGGGGACAGGCTAGCACAGATACGCAGTATTTT
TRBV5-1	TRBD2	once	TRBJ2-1	CASSLSLAGANEQFF	TGCGCCAGCAGCTTAAGTCTAGCGGGAGCAAATGAGCAGTTCTTC
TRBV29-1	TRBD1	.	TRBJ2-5	CSADRGQTQYF	TGCAGCGCAGACAGGGGTCAGACCCAGTACTTC
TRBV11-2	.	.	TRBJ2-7	CASSLVQGGLREFTYEQYF	TGTGCCAGCAGCTTAGTCCAAGGGGGCTTGCGGGAGTTTACCTACGAGCAGTACTTC
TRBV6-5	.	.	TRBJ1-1	CASGTTENTEAFF	TGTGCCAGCGGGACCACGGAGAACACTGAAGCTTTCTTT
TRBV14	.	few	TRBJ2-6	CASSQDWGSTGANVLTF	TGTGCCAGCAGCCAAGACTGGGGTAGTACTGGGGCCAACGTCCTGACTTTC
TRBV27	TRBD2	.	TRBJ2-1	CASSFELAGVAYNEQFF	TGTGCCAGCAGTTTCGAACTAGCGGGAGTCGCCTACAATGAGCAGTTCTTC
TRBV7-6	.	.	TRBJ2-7	CASGPYEQYF	TGTGCCAGCGGCCCCTACGAGCAGTACTTC
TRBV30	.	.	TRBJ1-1	CAWITEMNTEAFF	TGTGCCTGGATTACAGAAATGAACACTGAAGCTTTCTTT
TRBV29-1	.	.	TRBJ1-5	CSVQTGKGDHQPQHF	TGCAGCGTTCAAACAGGGAAAGGAGATCATCAGCCCCAGCATTTT
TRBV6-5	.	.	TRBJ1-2	CASSMTLGYGYTF	TGTGCCAGCTCCATGACCTTGGGATATGGCTACACCTTC
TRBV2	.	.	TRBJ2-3	CASNTGRADTQYF	TGTGCCAGCAATACAGGGAGAGCAGATACGCAGTATTTT
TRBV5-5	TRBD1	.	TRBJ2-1	CASSSQGAVNEQFF	TGTGCCAGCAGCTCACAGGGGGCAGTTAATGAGCAGTTCTTC
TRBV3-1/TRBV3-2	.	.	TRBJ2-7	CASSQGTSHEQYF	TGTGCCAGCAGCCAAGGGACATCCCACGAGCAGTACTTC
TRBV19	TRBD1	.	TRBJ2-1	CASSIQGAGGHPHEQFF	TGTGCCAGTAGCATCCAGGGGGCAGGGGGCCATCCTCATGAGCAGTTCTTC
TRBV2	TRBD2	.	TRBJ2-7	CASSEALGLAGGGQYF	TGTGCCAGCAGTGAAGCGCTCGGACTAGCGGGAGGTGGGCAGTACTTC
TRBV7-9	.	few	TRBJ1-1	CASSDRTVNTEAFF	TGTGCCAGCAGCGACCGGACGGTGAACACTGAAGCTTTCTTT
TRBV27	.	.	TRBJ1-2	CASSPHRGANYGYTF	TGTGCCAGCAGTCCTCATCGTGGGGCTAACTATGGCTACACCTTC
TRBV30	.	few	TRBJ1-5	CAWRRPFGGSYSNQPQHF	TGTGCCTGGAGGAGACCTTTTGGGGGGTCGTATAGCAATCAGCCCCAGCATTTT
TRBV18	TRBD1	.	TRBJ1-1	CASSPMGQGTEAFF	TGTGCCAGCTCACCAATGGGACAGGGGACTGAAGCTTTCTTT
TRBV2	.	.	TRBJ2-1	CASSVVTYNEQFF	TGTGCCAGCAGTGTAGTCACCTACAATGAGCAGTTCTTC
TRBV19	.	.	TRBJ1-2	CASSPTGGRPYGYTF	TGTGCCAGTAGCCCAACCGGGGGGCGCCCCTATGGCTACACCTTC
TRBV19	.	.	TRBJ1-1	CASSISRTGNPEAFF	TGTGCCAGTAGTATATCCCGCACAGGGAATCCTGAAGCTTTCTTT
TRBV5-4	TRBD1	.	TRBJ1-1	CASSQMTGGGTEAFF	TGTGCCAGCAGCCAGATGACAGGGGGAGGTACTGAAGCTTTCTTT
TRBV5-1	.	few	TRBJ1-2	CASSLLGSGYGYTF	TGCGCCAGCAGCTTGCTCGGCAGCGGCTATGGCTACACCTTC
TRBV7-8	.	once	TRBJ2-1	CASSLDGNSYNEQFF	TGTGCCAGCAGCTTGGACGGAAACTCCTACAATGAGCAGTTCTTC
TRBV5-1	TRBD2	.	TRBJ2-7	CASSLGGTSGTREYF	TGCGCCAGCAGCTTGGGCGGGACTAGCGGAACCAGAGAGTACTTC
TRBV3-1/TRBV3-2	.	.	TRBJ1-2	CASSLDTNYGYTF	TGTGCCAGCAGTCTGGATACTAACTATGGCTACACCTTC
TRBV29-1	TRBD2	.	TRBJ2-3	CSVGEGLAGIRISTDTQYF	TGCAGCGTTGGGGAAGGTTTAGCGGGTATTAGAATAAGCACAGATACGCAGTATTTT
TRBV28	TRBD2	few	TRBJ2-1	CASRVSSGRMNNEQFF	TGTGCCAGCAGAGTATCTAGCGGGAGAATGAACAATGAGCAGTTCTTC
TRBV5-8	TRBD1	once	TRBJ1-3	CASSRNRGHGNTIYF	TGTGCCAGCAGCAGAAACAGGGGACATGGAAACACCATATATTTT
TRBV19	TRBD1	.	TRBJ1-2	CASSPGQGNRPNYGYTF	TGTGCCAGTAGCCCCGGACAGGGCAATCGACCTAACTATGGCTACACCTTC
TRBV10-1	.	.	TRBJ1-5	CASLADQPQHF	TGCGCCTCGCTCGCGGATCAGCCCCAGCATTTT
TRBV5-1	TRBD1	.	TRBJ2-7	CASSTSTGLSYEQYF	TGCGCCAGCAGCACCTCGACAGGGCTCTCCTACGAGCAGTACTTC
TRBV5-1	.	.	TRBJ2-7	CASRYGRDTSYEQYF	TGCGCCAGCAGGTACGGCCGGGACACCTCCTACGAGCAGTACTTC
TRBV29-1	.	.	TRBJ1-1	CSVEEQTLTEAFF	TGCAGCGTTGAAGAACAAACCCTCACTGAAGCTTTCTTT
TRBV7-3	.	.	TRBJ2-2	CASSSLPGSYTGELFF	TGTGCCAGCAGCTCCCTCCCCGGGTCGTATACCGGGGAGCTGTTTTTT
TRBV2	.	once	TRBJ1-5	CASSEATGRYGPQHF	TGTGCCAGCAGTGAAGCCACAGGGAGATATGGGCCCCAGCATTTT
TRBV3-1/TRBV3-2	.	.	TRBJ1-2	CASSQGGHFSGYTF	TGTGCCAGCAGCCAAGGTGGACATTTTTCCGGCTACACCTTC
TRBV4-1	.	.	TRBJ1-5	CASSQRGPHQPQHF	TGCGCCAGCAGCCAACGGGGGCCCCATCAGCCCCAGCATTTT
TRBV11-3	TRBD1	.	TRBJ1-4	CASSLVGYRGKLFF	TGTGCCAGCAGCTTAGTGGGTTACAGGGGAAAACTGTTTTTT
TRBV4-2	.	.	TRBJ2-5	CASRTGEGETQYF	TGTGCCAGCAGGACCGGAGAGGGAGAGACCCAGTACTTC
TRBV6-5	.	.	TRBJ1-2	CASSQIPSYGYTF	TGTGCCAGCAGTCAGATACCAAGCTATGGCTACACCTTC
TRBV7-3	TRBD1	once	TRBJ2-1	CASSTRQGRINEQFF	TGTGCCAGCAGCACGCGACAGGGGAGGATCAATGAGCAGTTCTTC
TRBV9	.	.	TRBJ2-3	CASSPRFQGGGDTQYF	TGTGCCAGCAGCCCCCGGTTTCAGGGAGGGGGAGATACGCAGTATTTT
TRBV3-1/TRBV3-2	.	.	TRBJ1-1	CASSQVATANTEAFF	TGTGCCAGCAGCCAAGTGGCCACAGCGAACACTGAAGCTTTCTTT
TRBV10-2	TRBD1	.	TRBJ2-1	CASSRDRAGQFF	TGCGCCAGCAGTCGGGACAGGGCTGGGCAGTTCTTC
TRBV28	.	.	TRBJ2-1	CASTPRQRNEQFF	TGTGCCAGCACCCCAAGGCAGCGGAATGAGCAGTTCTTC
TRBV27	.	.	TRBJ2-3	CASSLLFNRGTDTQYF	TGTGCCAGCAGTTTACTATTCAACAGGGGCACAGATACGCAGTATTTT
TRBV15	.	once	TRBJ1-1	CATSRDGPQQAFF	TGTGCCACCAGCAGAGACGGACCTCAGCAGGCTTTCTTT
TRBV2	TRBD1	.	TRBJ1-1	CASSADRMNTEAFF	TGTGCCAGCAGTGCGGACAGGATGAACACTGAAGCTTTCTTT